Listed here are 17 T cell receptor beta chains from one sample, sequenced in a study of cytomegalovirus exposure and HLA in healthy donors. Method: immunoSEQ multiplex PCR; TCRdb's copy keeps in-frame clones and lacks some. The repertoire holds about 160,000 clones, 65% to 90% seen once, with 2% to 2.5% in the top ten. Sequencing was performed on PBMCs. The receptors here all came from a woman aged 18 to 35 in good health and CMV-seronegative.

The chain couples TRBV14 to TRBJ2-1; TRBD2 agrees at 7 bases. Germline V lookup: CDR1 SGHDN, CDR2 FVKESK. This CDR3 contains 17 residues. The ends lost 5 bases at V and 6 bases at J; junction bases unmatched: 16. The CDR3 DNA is TGTGCCAGCAGCACGCCCTCAGGGAGGGGACTATTCAATGAGCAGTTCTTC. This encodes CASSTPSGRGLFNEQFF.

The DNA of the CDR3 is TGTGCTCTAGGTAGCGTTGAGACCCAGTACTTC. It yields the protein CALGSVETQYF. The chain has TRBV7-2 and TRBJ2-5; D is perhaps TRBD2 (5 bases). This CDR3 spans 11 amino acids. The germline CDR1 and CDR2 sequences are SGHTA and FQGNSA.

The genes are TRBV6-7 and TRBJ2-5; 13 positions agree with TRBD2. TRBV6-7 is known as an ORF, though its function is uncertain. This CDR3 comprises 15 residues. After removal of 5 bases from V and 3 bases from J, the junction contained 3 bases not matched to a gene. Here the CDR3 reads CASSHGLAGEETQYF. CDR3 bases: TGTGCCAGCAGTCACGGACTAGCGGGAGAAGAGACCCAGTACTTC.

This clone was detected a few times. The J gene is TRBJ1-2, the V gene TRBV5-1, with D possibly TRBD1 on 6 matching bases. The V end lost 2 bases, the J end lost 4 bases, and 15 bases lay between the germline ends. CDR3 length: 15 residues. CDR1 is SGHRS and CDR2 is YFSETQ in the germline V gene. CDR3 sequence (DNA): TGCGCCAGCAGCTTTGCTCCAGGGGTGGGCTATGGCTACACCTTC. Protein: CASSFAPGVGYGYTF.

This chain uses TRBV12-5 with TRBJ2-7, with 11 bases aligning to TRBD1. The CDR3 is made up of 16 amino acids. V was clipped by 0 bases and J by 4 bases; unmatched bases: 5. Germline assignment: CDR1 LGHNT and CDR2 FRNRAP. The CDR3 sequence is CASGLVGTGGSYEQYF. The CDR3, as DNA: TGTGCTAGTGGTTTGGTAGGGACAGGGGGTTCTTACGAGCAGTACTTC.

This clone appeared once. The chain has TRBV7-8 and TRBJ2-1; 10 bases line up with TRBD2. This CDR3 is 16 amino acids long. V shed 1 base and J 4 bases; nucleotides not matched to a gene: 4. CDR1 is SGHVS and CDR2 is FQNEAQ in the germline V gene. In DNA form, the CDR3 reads TGTGCCAGCAGCTTAGAGGTAGCGGGGGGTTACAATGAGCAGTTCTTC. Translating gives CASSLEVAGGYNEQFF.

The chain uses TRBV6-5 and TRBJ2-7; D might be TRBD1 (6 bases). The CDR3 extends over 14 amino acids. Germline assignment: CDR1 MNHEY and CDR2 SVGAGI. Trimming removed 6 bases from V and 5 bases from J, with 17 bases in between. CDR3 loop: CASRPVWGPHEQYF. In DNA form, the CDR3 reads TGTGCCAGCAGGCCGGTGTGGGGGCCCCACGAGCAGTACTTC.

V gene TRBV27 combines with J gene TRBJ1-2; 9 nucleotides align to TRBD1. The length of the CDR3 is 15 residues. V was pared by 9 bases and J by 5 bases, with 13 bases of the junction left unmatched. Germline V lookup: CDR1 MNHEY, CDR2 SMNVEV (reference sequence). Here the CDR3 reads CASRIGQGSFYGYTF. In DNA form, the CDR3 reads TGTGCCAGTCGTATAGGACAGGGGTCTTTTTATGGCTACACCTTC.

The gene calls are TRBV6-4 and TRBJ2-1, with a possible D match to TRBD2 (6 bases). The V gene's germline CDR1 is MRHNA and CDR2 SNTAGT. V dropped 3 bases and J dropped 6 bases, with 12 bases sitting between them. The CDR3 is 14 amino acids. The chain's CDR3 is CASSEKETSNEQFF. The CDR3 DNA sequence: TGTGCCAGCAGTGAAAAGGAGACTAGCAATGAGCAGTTCTTC.

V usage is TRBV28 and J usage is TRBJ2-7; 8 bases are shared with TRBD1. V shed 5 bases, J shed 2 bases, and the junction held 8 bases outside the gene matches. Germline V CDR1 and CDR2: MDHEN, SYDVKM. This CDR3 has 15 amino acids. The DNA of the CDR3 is TGTGCCAGCAGTCCGGACAGGGAAGTCCCCTACGAGCAGTACTTC. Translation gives CASSPDREVPYEQYF.

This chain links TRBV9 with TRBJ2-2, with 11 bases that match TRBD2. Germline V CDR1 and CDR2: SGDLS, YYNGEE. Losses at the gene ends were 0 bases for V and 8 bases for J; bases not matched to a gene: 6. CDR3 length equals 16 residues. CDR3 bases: TGTGCCAGCAGCGTAGATCTAGCGGGAGGTTCTGGGGAGCTGTTTTTT. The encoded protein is CASSVDLAGGSGELFF.

The CDR3 reads CASRSGTGRFYGYTF. The CDR3 DNA follows: TGTGCCAGCAGGTCGGGGACTGGCCGCTTCTATGGCTACACCTTC. The chain has TRBV6-5 and TRBJ1-2; TRBD1 is a possible D gene (5 bases). Germline CDR1 and CDR2: MNHEY and SVGAGI. This CDR3 contains 15 residues. The V gene lost 6 bases and the J gene lost 4 bases, with 18 bases spanning the gap.

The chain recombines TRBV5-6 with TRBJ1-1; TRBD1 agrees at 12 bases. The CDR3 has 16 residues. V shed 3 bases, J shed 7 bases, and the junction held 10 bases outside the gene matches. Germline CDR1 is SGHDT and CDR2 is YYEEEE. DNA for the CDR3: TGTGCCAGCAGCTCCCGGGACAGGGGGCCCGTCTATGAAGCTTTCTTT. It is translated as CASSSRDRGPVYEAFF.

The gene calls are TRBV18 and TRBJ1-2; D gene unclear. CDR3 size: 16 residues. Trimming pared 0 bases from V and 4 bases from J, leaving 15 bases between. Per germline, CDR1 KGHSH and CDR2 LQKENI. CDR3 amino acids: CASSPPKRSLTYGYTF. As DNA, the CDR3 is TGTGCCAGCTCACCACCGAAGAGGAGCCTTACCTATGGCTACACCTTC.

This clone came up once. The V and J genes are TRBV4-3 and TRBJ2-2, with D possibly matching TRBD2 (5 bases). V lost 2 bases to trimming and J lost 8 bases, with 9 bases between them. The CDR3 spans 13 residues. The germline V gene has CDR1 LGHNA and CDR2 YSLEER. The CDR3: CASSQIPGGELFF. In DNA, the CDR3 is TGCGCCAGCAGCCAAATACCGGGAGGGGAGCTGTTTTTT.

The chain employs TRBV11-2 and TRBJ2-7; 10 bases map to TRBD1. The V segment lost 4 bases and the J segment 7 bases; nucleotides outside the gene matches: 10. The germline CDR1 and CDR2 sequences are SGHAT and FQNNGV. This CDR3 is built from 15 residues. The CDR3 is CASSWAGTGVGEQYF. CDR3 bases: TGTGCCAGCAGCTGGGCCGGGACAGGGGTCGGGGAGCAGTACTTC.

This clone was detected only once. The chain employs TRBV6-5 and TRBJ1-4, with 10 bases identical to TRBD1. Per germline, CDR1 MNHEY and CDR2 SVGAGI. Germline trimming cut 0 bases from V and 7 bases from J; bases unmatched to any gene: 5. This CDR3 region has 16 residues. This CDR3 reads CASSYSGTGVVEKLFF. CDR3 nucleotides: TGTGCCAGCAGTTACTCGGGGACAGGGGTCGTTGAAAAACTGTTTTTT.